The clone carrying this T cell receptor (beta chain) has a handful of counts. Its antigen is undetermined. A second PCR, run for about 7 to 11 cycles, used a sample-barcoded 5' primer plus a J-beta primer mix. TCRdb used MiXCR to reprocess the 5' RACE reads, holding one entry per CDR3 protein. The sample yields approximately 1,700,000 distinct CDR3 sequences, about 39% seen once. The sample belongs to a study of blood T cells in healthy people across ages. Study findings and constraints: When one million T cells were used, diversity estimates were thought to be underestimates. Aged donors had fewer naive CD4+ cells and lower diversity than long-lived donors. A conclusive naive versus antigen-experienced comparison was prevented by the unsorted PBMCs.

Trimming removed 2 bases at V and 2 bases at J, with 10 bases between. The CDR3 is 14 amino acids. CDR1 is SGHTA and CDR2 is FQGNSA in the germline V gene. This TCR was recovered from a human donor in good health. The chain employs TRBV7-2 and TRBJ2-7; D unclear. Sample: blood. Here the CDR3 DNA reads TGTGCCAGCAGCTTAACACTTTCAACCTACGAGCAGTACTTC. It translates to CASSLTLSTYEQYF.